The source of this T cell receptor beta chain is a study of somatic mutations in cytotoxic T cells in rheumatoid arthritis. Sequenced by immunoSEQ multiplex PCR; TCRdb stores in-frame clones only, minus some. This sample has 15,000 to 20,000 clones; just under 80% occur once, and the top ten carry less than 25%. The germline V gene has CDR1 MGHRA and CDR2 YSYEKL. The V and J ends lost 5 bases and 5 bases respectively, with 10 bases between them. The CDR3 totals 12 residues. The clonotype comes from an adult with rheumatoid arthritis. The chain combines TRBV4-1 with TRBJ2-7; D ambiguous. The sample consisted of CD8+ T cells sorted from blood. The CDR3 DNA follows: TGCGCCAGCAGCTTCCATCGTGACGAGCAGTACTTC. It yields the protein CASSFHRDEQYF.